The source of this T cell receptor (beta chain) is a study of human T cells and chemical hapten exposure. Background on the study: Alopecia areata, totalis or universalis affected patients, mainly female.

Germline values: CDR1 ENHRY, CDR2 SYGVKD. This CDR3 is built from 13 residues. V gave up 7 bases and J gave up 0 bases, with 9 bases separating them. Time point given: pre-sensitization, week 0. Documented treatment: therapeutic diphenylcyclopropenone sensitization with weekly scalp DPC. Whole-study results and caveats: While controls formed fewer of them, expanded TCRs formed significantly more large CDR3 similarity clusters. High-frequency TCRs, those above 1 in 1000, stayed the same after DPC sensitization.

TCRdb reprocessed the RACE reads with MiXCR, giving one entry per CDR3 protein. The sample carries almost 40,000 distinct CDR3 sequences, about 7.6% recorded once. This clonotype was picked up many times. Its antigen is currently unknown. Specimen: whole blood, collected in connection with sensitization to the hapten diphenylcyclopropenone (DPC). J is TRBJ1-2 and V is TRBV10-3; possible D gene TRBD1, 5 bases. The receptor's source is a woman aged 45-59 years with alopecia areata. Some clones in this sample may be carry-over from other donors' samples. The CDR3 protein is CAITADTNYGYTF. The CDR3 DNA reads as TGTGCCATCACAGCGGACACTAACTATGGCTACACCTTC.